This TCR beta chain was captured in a study of blood T cells in healthy people across ages. The authors ran a second PCR of roughly 6 to 12 cycles using a sample-barcoded 5' primer and a J-beta primer mix. A template-switch adaptor that had 12 random nucleotides put a tag on each cDNA molecule. Each CDR3 protein gets one entry after TCRdb re-called the 5' RACE reads with MiXCR. Of around 800,000 distinct CDR3 sequences in the sample, 50% to 65% were seen once. Trimming removed 10 bases from V and 6 bases from J; junction bases left unmatched: 5. Germline V CDR1 and CDR2: SGHNT, YYREEE (reference sequence). The CDR3 spans 13 residues.

This receptor was taken from a man aged 80 or over in good health. The rearrangement joins TRBV5-4 to TRBJ2-1, with TRBD2 matching over 12 bases. Sequencing was done on a sample of blood. CDR3 protein: CAWRLAGVNEQFF. The CDR3 region has the DNA TGTGCCTGGCGACTAGCGGGAGTCAATGAGCAGTTCTTC.